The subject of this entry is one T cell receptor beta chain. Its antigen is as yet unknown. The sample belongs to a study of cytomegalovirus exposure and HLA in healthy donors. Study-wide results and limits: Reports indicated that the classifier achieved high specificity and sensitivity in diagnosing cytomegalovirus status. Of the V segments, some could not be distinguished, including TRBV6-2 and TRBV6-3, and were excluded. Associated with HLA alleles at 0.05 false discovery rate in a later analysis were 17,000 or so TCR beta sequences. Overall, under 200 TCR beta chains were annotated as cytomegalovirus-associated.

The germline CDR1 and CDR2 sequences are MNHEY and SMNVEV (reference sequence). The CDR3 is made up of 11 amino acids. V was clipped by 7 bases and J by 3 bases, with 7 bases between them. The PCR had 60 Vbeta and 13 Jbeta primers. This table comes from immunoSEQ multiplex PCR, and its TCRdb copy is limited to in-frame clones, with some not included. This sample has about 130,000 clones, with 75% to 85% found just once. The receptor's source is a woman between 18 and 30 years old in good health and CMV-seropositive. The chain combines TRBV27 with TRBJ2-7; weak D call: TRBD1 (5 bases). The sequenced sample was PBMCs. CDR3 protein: CASNDSYEQYF. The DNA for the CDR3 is TGTGCCAGCAATGACAGCTACGAGCAGTACTTC.